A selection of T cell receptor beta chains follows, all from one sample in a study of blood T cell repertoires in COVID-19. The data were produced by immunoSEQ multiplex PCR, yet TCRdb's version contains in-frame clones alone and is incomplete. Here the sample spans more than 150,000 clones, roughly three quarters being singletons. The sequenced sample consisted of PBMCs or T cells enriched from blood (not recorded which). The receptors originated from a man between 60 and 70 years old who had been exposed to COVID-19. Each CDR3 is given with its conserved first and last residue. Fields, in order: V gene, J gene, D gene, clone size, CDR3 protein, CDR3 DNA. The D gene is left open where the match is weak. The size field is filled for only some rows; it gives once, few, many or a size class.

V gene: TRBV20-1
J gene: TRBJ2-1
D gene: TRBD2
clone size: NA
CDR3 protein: CSASRVTSGNNEQFF
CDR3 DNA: TGCAGTGCTAGTCGAGTGACTAGCGGGAACAATGAGCAGTTCTTC

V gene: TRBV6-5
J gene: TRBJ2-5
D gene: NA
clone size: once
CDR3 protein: CASSYPGFETQYF
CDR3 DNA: TGTGCCAGCAGTTACCCAGGGTTCGAGACCCAGTACTTC

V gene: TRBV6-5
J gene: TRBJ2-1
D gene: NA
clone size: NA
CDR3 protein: CASRISGVYNEQFF
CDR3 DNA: TGTGCCAGCAGAATTAGCGGAGTCTACAATGAGCAGTTCTTC

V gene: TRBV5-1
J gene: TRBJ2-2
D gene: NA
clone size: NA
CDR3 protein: CASSSMRDTGELFF
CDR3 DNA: TGCGCCAGCAGCTCAATGCGGGACACCGGGGAGCTGTTTTTT

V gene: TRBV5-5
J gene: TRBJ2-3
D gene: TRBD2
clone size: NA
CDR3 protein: CASSLLAGAGADTQYF
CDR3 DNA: TGTGCCAGCAGCTTGTTAGCGGGAGCTGGGGCAGATACGCAGTATTTT

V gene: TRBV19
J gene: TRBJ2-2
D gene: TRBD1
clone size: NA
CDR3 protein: CASSIGGTGANTGELFF
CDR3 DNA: TGTGCCAGTAGTATAGGGGGGACAGGGGCGAACACCGGGGAGCTGTTTTTT

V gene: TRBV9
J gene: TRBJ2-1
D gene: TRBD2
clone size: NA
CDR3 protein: CASSATSGGYNEQFF
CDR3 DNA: TGTGCCAGCAGCGCCACTAGCGGGGGGTACAATGAGCAGTTCTTC

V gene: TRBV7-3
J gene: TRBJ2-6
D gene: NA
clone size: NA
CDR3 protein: CASSLMAGTSSGANVLTF
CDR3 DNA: TGTGCCAGCAGCTTAATGGCGGGAACTAGCTCTGGGGCCAACGTCCTGACTTTC

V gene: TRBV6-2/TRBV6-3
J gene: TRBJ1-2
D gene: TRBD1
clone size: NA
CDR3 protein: CASSYNPGTVNYGYTF
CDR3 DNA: TGTGCCAGCAGTTACAACCCCGGGACAGTTAACTATGGCTACACCTTC

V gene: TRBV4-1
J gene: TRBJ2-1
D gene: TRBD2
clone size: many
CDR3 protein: CASSQDRTSVAYNEQFF
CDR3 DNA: TGCGCCAGCAGCCAAGATCGGACTAGCGTCGCCTACAATGAGCAGTTCTTC

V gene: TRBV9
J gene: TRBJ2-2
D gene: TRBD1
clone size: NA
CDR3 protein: CASRPPTGAGELFF
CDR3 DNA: TGTGCCAGCAGACCGCCGACAGGGGCGGGGGAGCTGTTTTTT

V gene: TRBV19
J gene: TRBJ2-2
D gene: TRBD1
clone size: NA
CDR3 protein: CASRGPGGYTGELFF
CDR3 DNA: TGTGCCAGTAGAGGTCCAGGGGGTTACACCGGGGAGCTGTTTTTT

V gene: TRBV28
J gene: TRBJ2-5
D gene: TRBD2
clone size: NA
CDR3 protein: CASSSGGSQETQYF
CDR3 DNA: TGTGCCAGCAGTTCCGGCGGGAGCCAGGAGACCCAGTACTTC

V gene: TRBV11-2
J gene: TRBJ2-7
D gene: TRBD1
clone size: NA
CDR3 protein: CASSYGTGASYEQYF
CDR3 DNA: TGTGCCAGCAGCTATGGGACAGGGGCCTCCTACGAGCAGTACTTC

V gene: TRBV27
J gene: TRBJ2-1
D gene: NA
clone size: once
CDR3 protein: CASSSPRGAQGWEQFF
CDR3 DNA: TGTGCCAGCAGTAGCCCCCGGGGGGCGCAGGGATGGGAGCAGTTCTTC

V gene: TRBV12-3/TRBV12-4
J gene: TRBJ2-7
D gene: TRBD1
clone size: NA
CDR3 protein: CASRRQGTYEQYF
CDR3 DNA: TGTGCCAGCAGACGACAGGGCACCTACGAGCAGTACTTC

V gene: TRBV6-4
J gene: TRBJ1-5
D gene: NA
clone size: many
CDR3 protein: CASSEGGNQPQHF
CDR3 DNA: TGTGCCAGCAGTGAAGGGGGAAATCAGCCCCAGCATTTT

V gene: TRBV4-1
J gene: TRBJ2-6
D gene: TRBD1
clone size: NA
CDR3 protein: CASSQQPGGSGANVLTF
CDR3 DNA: TGCGCCAGCAGCCAACAACCAGGGGGCTCTGGGGCCAACGTCCTGACTTTC

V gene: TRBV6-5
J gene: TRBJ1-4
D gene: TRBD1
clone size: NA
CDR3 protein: CASSWTGGTEKLFF
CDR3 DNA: TGTGCCAGCAGTTGGACAGGGGGGACTGAAAAACTGTTTTTT

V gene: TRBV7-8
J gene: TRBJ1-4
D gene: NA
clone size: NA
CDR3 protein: CASSFVSTNEKLFF
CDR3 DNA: TGTGCCAGCAGCTTCGTATCAACTAATGAAAAACTGTTTTTT

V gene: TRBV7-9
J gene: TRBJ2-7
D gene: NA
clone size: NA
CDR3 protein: CASSVRGSHYEQYF
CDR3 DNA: TGTGCCAGCAGCGTACGAGGGAGCCATTACGAGCAGTACTTC

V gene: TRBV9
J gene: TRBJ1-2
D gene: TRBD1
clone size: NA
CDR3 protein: CASSPTGGGGYTF
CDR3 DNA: TGTGCCAGCAGTCCGACAGGGGGCGGTGGCTACACCTTC

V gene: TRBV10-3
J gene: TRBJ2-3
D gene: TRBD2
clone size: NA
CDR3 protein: CAISERTSGRNTQYF
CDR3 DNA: TGTGCCATCAGTGAAAGGACTAGCGGGAGGAATACGCAGTATTTT

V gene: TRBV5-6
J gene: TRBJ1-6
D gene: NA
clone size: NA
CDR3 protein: CASSLATVSNSPLHF
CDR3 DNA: TGTGCCAGCAGCTTGGCGACAGTAAGTAATTCACCCCTCCACTTT

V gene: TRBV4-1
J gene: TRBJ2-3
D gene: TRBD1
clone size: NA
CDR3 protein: CASSPSLGQGGDTQYF
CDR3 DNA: TGCGCCAGCAGCCCTTCTCTGGGACAGGGTGGAGATACGCAGTATTTT

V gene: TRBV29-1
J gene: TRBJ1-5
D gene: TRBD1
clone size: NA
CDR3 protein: CSVTGGDQPQHF
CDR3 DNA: TGCAGCGTCACAGGGGGTGATCAGCCCCAGCATTTT

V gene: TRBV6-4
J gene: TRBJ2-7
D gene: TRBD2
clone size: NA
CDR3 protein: CASSDSIKRGTSYEQYF
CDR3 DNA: TGTGCCAGCAGTGACTCGATTAAGCGGGGTACCTCCTACGAGCAGTACTTC

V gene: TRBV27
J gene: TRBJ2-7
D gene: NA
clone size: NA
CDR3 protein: CASSPGPGLLADEQYF
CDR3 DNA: TGTGCCAGCAGTCCCGGGCCAGGGTTACTCGCCGACGAGCAGTACTTC

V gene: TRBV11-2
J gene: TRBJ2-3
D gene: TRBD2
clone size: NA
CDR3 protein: CASRRGRTDTQYF
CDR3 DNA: TGTGCCAGCAGGCGCGGGAGGACAGATACGCAGTATTTT

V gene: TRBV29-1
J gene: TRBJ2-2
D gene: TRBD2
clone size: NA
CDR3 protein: CSVGTSGTIPGELFF
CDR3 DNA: TGCAGCGTGGGAACTAGCGGGACGATTCCCGGGGAGCTGTTTTTT

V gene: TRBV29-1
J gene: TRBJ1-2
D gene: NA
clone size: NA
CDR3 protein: CSVEELQAYYGYTF
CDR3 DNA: TGCAGCGTTGAAGAACTACAGGCTTACTATGGCTACACCTTC

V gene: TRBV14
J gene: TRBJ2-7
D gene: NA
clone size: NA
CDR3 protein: CASSQGLSYEQYF
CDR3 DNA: TGTGCCAGCAGCCAGGGGCTCTCCTACGAGCAGTACTTC

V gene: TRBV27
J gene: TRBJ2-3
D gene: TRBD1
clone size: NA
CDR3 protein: CASSADRGPQYF
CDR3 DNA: TGTGCCAGCAGTGCTGACAGGGGTCCGCAGTATTTT

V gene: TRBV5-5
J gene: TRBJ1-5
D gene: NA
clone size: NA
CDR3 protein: CASSFLADQPQHF
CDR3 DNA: TGTGCCAGCAGCTTTCTGGCAGATCAGCCCCAGCATTTT

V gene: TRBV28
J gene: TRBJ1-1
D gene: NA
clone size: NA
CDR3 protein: CASTLWGEGDTEAFF
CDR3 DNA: TGTGCCAGCACCCTCTGGGGAGAGGGGGACACTGAAGCTTTCTTT

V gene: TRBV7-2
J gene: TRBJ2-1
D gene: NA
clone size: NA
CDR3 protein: CASSFGGSSNEQFF
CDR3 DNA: TGTGCCAGCAGCTTTGGTGGGAGCTCCAATGAGCAGTTCTTC

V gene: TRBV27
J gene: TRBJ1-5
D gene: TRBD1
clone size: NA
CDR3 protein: CASSTGDRGNQPQHF
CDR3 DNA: TGTGCCAGCAGTACCGGGGACAGGGGCAATCAGCCCCAGCATTTT

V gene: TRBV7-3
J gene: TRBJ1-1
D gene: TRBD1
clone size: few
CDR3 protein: CASSRQGGNTEAFF
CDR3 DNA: TGTGCCAGCAGCCGACAGGGAGGGAACACTGAAGCTTTCTTT

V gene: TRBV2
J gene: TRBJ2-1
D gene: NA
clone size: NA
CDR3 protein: CASRYTISYNEQFF
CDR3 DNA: TGTGCCAGCAGGTACACAATAAGCTACAATGAGCAGTTCTTC

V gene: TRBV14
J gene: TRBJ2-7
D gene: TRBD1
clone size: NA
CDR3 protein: CASSQRNRGSYEQYF
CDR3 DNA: TGTGCCAGCAGCCAAAGGAACAGGGGCTCCTACGAGCAGTACTTC

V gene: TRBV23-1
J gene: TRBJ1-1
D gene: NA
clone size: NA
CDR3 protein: CASSQSQGRDTEAFF
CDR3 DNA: TGCGCCAGCAGTCAATCGCAAGGGAGGGACACTGAAGCTTTCTTT

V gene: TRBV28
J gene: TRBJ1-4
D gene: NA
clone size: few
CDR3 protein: CASSLTGQVEKLFF
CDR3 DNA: TGTGCCAGCAGTTTGACAGGTCAGGTTGAAAAACTGTTTTTT

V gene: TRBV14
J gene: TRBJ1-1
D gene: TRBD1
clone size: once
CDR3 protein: CASSLRPGTGRNTEAFF
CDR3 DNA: TGTGCCAGCAGCCTAAGACCCGGGACAGGGAGGAACACTGAAGCTTTCTTT

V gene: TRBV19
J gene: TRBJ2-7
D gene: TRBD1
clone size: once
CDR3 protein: CASSITFGQGYEQYF
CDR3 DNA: TGTGCCAGTAGTATAACCTTTGGACAGGGGTACGAGCAGTACTTC

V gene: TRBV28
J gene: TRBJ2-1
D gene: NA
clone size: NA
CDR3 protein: CAGGGYNEQFF
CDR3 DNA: TGTGCCGGAGGCGGGTACAATGAGCAGTTCTTC

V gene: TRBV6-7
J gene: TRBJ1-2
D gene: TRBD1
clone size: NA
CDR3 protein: CASSTDRGGYTF
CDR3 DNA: TGTGCCAGCAGCACGGACAGGGGGGGCTACACCTTC

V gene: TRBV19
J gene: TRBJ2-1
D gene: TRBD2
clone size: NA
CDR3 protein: CATGTPGGIYNEQFF
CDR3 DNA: TGTGCCACCGGTACCCCGGGGGGGATTTACAATGAGCAGTTCTTC